This TCR beta chain originates from a study of neurological immune-mediated disorders. The sample holds many counts of this clonotype. Its antigen remains unknown. Study observations and caveats: HTLV-1-associated myelopathy led in TCR clonal expansion, while multiple sclerosis ranked lowest, below healthy controls.

Germline values: CDR1 LGHNA, CDR2 YSLEER. The CDR3 length is 18 residues. V shed 3 bases and J 0 bases; nucleotides not matched to a gene: 14. Via MiXCR, TCRdb re-called the 5' RACE reads, giving one row per CDR3 protein. The sample includes tens of thousands of distinct CDR3 sequences, approximately 4% seen only once; the top ten take around 3.1%. The TCR was taken from a woman between 45 and 60 years old with multiple sclerosis. Sequences were obtained from PBMCs. The chain carries TRBV4-3 and TRBJ2-7; 7 bases agree with TRBD2. The CDR3 coding sequence is TGCGCCAGCAGCCACCAGGTACTTAGCGGGTCAAGCTCCTACGAGCAGTACTTC. This translates into CASSHQVLSGSSSYEQYF.